The text below deals with one TCR beta chain. Its target is not known. The CDR3 covers 14 residues. CDR1 is SGHNT and CDR2 is YENEEA in the germline V gene. The V end was cut by 1 base, the J end by 8 bases, with 14 bases between. This sample is part of a study of cytomegalovirus exposure and HLA in healthy donors. Here immunoSEQ multiplex PCR was the method, and the copy in TCRdb shows in-frame clones only, minus some. The sample lists 90,000 to 150,000 clones, around nine tenths occurring once. Regarding the study as a whole: According to the study, 160 or so TCR beta chains were cytomegalovirus-associated. Reported performance of the classifier showed diagnosis of cytomegalovirus status with high specificity and sensitivity.

The rearrangement links TRBV11-3 to TRBJ1-2; D remains unclear. The sample comprised PBMCs. The TCR originated in a young woman in good health and CMV-seropositive. For the CDR3, the DNA is TGTGCCAGCAGCTTAGGAGGCACTCCCGAAGGCTACACCTTC. Its translation: CASSLGGTPEGYTF. The full variable domain, completed using reference TRBV11-3 and TRBJ1-2, is EAGVVQSPRYKIIEKKQPVAFWCNPISGHNTLYWYLQNLGQGPELLIRYENEEAVDDSQLPKDRFSAERLKGVDSTLKIQPAELGDSAVYLCASSLGGTPEGYTFGSGTRLTVV.